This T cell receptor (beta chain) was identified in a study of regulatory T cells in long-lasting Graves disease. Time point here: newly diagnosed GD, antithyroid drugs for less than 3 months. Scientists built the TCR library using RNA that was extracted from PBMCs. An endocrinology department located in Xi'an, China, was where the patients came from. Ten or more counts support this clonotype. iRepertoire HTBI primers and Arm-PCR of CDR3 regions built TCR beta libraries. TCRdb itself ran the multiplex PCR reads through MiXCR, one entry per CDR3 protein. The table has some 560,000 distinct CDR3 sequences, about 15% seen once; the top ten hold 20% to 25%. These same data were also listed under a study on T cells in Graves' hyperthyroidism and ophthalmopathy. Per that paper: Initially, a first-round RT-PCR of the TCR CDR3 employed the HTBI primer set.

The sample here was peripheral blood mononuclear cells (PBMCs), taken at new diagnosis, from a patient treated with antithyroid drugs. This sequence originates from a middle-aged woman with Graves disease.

CDR3 sequence: CASTVLTGLDGYTF. The CDR3 DNA sequence: TGTGCCAGCACCGTATTGACAGGGTTGGATGGCTACACCTTC. The genes are TRBV12-3 or TRBV12-4 and TRBJ1-2; TRBD1 aligns across 7 bases. After removal of 7 bases from V and 6 bases from J, the junction contained 11 bases not matched to a gene. The CDR3 covers 14 residues.